A selection of T cell receptor beta chains follows, all from one sample in a study of blood T cell repertoires in COVID-19. Libraries were prepared by immunoSEQ multiplex PCR; TCRdb keeps only in-frame clonotypes and omits some of them. The data hold some 150,000 clones, with roughly 88% observed a single time. Sequenced input: peripheral blood. These receptors came from a man in his fifties or sixties who had recovered from COVID-19. CDR3s include the opening cysteine and the closing phenylalanine or tryptophan. The order of the fields is clone size, J gene, D gene, V gene, CDR3 protein, CDR3 DNA. A D gene is named only where the DNA matches it firmly. A clone size is listed for some rows: how often the clone was seen (once, few, many), or a class if it is expanded.

size: .; J: TRBJ2-2; D: .; V: TRBV4-3; CDR3: CASSRNRRGRRESGELFF; DNA: TGCGCCAGCAGTAGAAACCGGAGGGGAAGGAGGGAGTCCGGGGAGCTGTTTTTT
size: .; J: TRBJ1-5; D: .; V: TRBV6-4; CDR3: CASSDVPGDQPQHF; DNA: TGTGCCAGCAGTGACGTCCCAGGGGATCAGCCCCAGCATTTT
size: .; J: TRBJ2-6; D: .; V: TRBV18; CDR3: CASSPRGVPGANVLTF; DNA: TGTGCCAGCTCACCAAGGGGCGTTCCTGGGGCCAACGTCCTGACTTTC
size: .; J: TRBJ1-1; D: .; V: TRBV11-2; CDR3: CASSLNYRSEAFF; DNA: TGTGCCAGCAGCTTAAACTATCGGTCTGAAGCTTTCTTT
size: .; J: TRBJ1-4; D: TRBD1; V: TRBV7-2; CDR3: CASSSGTGGGSGEKLFF; DNA: TGTGCCAGCAGCTCTGGGACAGGGGGTGGGAGTGGTGAAAAACTGTTTTTT
size: .; J: TRBJ1-2; D: TRBD1; V: TRBV7-9; CDR3: CASSSTGGLREKYGYTF; DNA: TGTGCCAGCAGCTCGACAGGGGGTCTTAGAGAGAAGTATGGCTACACCTTC
size: .; J: TRBJ1-5; D: .; V: TRBV10-3; CDR3: CAIRGRDSNQPQHF; DNA: TGTGCCATCAGGGGGAGGGATAGCAATCAGCCCCAGCATTTT
size: .; J: TRBJ2-7; D: .; V: TRBV6-5; CDR3: CASRKSAGNYEQYF; DNA: TGTGCCAGCCGGAAGTCCGCAGGAAACTACGAGCAGTACTTC
size: .; J: TRBJ1-4; D: .; V: TRBV30; CDR3: CAWSVQGLNEKLFF; DNA: TGTGCCTGGAGTGTCCAGGGACTAAATGAAAAACTGTTTTTT
size: .; J: TRBJ1-1; D: TRBD1; V: TRBV2; CDR3: CASRLTGAHTEAFF; DNA: TGTGCCAGCCGACTGACAGGGGCGCACACTGAAGCTTTCTTT
size: .; J: TRBJ1-1; D: TRBD1; V: TRBV4-1; CDR3: CASHLSPGGPNTEAFF; DNA: TGCGCCAGCCATTTATCCCCAGGGGGACCGAACACTGAAGCTTTCTTT
size: once; J: TRBJ1-1; D: .; V: TRBV5-8; CDR3: CASSITHGGVVGTEAFF; DNA: TGTGCCAGCAGCATTACGCATGGCGGGGTTGTAGGCACTGAAGCTTTCTTT
size: .; J: TRBJ2-1; D: .; V: TRBV2; CDR3: CASSKDRYNEQFF; DNA: TGTGCCAGCAGTAAAGACAGATACAATGAGCAGTTCTTC
size: few; J: TRBJ1-2; D: .; V: TRBV2; CDR3: CASSWDRAGGYTF; DNA: TGTGCCAGCAGCTGGGATCGGGCAGGGGGCTACACCTTC
size: .; J: TRBJ1-4; D: .; V: TRBV19; CDR3: CASTAPGMEKLFF; DNA: TGTGCCAGTACCGCCCCAGGGATGGAAAAACTGTTTTTT
size: .; J: TRBJ2-3; D: TRBD1; V: TRBV5-6; CDR3: CASSWDRLTRGDTQYF; DNA: TGTGCCAGCAGCTGGGACAGGTTGACCCGAGGGGATACGCAGTATTTT
size: .; J: TRBJ1-2; D: .; V: TRBV24-1; CDR3: CATSETADYGYTF; DNA: TGTGCCACCAGTGAAACGGCGGACTATGGCTACACCTTC
size: .; J: TRBJ2-1; D: TRBD2; V: TRBV4-2; CDR3: CASSPVAGGTNEQFF; DNA: TGTGCCAGCAGCCCCGTAGCGGGGGGGACCAATGAGCAGTTCTTC
size: .; J: TRBJ2-3; D: TRBD2; V: TRBV7-3; CDR3: CASSPSGGADTDTQYF; DNA: TGTGCCAGCAGCCCCAGCGGGGGGGCCGACACAGATACGCAGTATTTT
size: .; J: TRBJ2-1; D: TRBD1; V: TRBV4-3; CDR3: CASSQDTQGAPDEQFF; DNA: TGCGCCAGCAGCCAAGATACACAGGGGGCGCCTGATGAGCAGTTCTTC
size: .; J: TRBJ2-7; D: TRBD1; V: TRBV5-1; CDR3: CASSLGDRAEQYF; DNA: TGCGCCAGCAGCTTGGGGGACAGGGCCGAGCAGTACTTC
size: few; J: TRBJ2-2; D: TRBD2; V: TRBV10-3; CDR3: CAIRGAGVNTGELFF; DNA: TGTGCCATCAGGGGAGCGGGGGTCAACACCGGGGAGCTGTTTTTT